The 19 T cell receptor beta chains reported below all come from one sample, sequenced in a study of T cell changes during pregnancy in multiple sclerosis. TCRdb's table, derived via immunoSEQ multiplex PCR, lists solely in-frame clones and lacks some. The sample records about 60,000 clones, approximately 90% being singletons. Source: peripheral blood, taken in the second trimester of pregnancy. These TCRs come from a female donor with multiple sclerosis, enrolled in a pregnancy study.

The chain carries TRBV11-2 and TRBJ2-5; D is possibly TRBD2 (6 bases). This CDR3 contains 14 residues. The V and J ends lost 10 bases and 5 bases respectively, with 20 bases between them. The germline CDR1 and CDR2 sequences are SGHAT and FQNNGV. The chain's CDR3 is CATRAEGLMETQYF. For the CDR3, the DNA is TGTGCCACCCGGGCGGAGGGGCTTATGGAGACCCAGTACTTC. Full variable domain (rest looked up from reference TRBV11-2 and TRBJ2-5): EAGVAQSPRYKIIEKRQSVAFWCNPISGHATLYWYQQILGQGPKLLIQFQNNGVVDDSQLPKDRFSAERLKGVDSTLKIQPAKLEDSAVYLCATRAEGLMETQYFGPGTRLLVL.

The genes are TRBV30 and TRBJ1-1; D gene ambiguous. V lost 4 bases and J lost 4, with 10 bases in between. Germline V CDR1 and CDR2: GTSNPN, SVGIG (reference sequence). The CDR3 sequence is 12 residues long. For the CDR3, the DNA is TGTGCCTGGACCCGAGGGCCCACTGAAGCTTTCTTT. Its protein is CAWTRGPTEAFF.

This clone was observed once. The V and J genes are TRBV5-6 and TRBJ1-3; no clear D. The CDR3 sequence is 16 residues long. Trimming left V 0 bases short and J 2 bases short, with 12 bases between. Germline V gives CDR1 SGHDT, CDR2 YYEEEE. The CDR3 DNA sequence: TGTGCCAGCAGCTTGGGAGGTAGTAGCCCTGGAAACACCATATATTTT. It codes for CASSLGGSSPGNTIYF.

The V and J genes are TRBV30 and TRBJ1-6; D is unresolved. The CDR3 has 12 amino acids. Germline CDR1 is GTSNPN and CDR2 is SVGIG (reference sequence). V shed 7 bases and J shed 14 bases, with 18 bases lying between them. CDR3 residues: CASRRLSRTLHF. CDR3 DNA sequence: TGTGCCTCCAGGCGCCTAAGCAGAACCCTCCACTTT.

The genes are TRBV5-4 and TRBJ1-2; TRBD1 is a possible D gene (5 bases). V was shortened by 3 bases and J by 2 bases, with 14 bases between the two germline ends. The CDR3 length is 15 residues. Germline CDR1 SGHNT, CDR2 YYREEE (reference sequence). The CDR3 coding sequence is TGTGCCAGCAGCTCACCGGGGGGAGCGAACTATGGCTACACCTTC. Protein product: CASSSPGGANYGYTF.

The rearrangement joins TRBV7-3 to TRBJ1-2; 8 bases are shared with TRBD1. CDR1 and CDR2 from the germline V gene are SGHTA and FQGTGA. V lost 3 bases to trimming and J lost 4 bases; unmatched junction nucleotides: 4. This CDR3 has 14 amino acids. The CDR3 DNA reads TGTGCCAGCAGCTTCGACAGGGGCGGCTATGGCTACACCTTC. This gives the protein CASSFDRGGYGYTF.

This chain uses TRBV5-1 with TRBJ2-1; TRBD1 might be the D (6 bases). The germline V gene has CDR1 SGHRS and CDR2 YFSETQ. Trimming shortened V by 1 base and J by 8 bases, and 19 bases separated the two germline ends. This CDR3 has 16 residues. CDR3 loop: CASSLSWTAIGDEQFF. DNA of the CDR3: TGCGCCAGCAGCTTGAGCTGGACAGCCATTGGAGATGAGCAGTTCTTC.

This clone showed up just once. This chain connects TRBV2 to TRBJ1-3; 7 bases are a match to TRBD1. This CDR3 is built from 16 residues. Germline V gives CDR1 SNHLY, CDR2 FYNNEI. V shed 5 bases, J shed 0 bases, and the junction held 7 bases outside the gene matches. The CDR3 bases are TGTGCCAGCAGTCTACAGGGGACCCGCTCTGGAAACACCATATATTTT. This sequence encodes CASSLQGTRSGNTIYF.

This CDR3 reads CSVDLLAGVGEQYF. DNA of the CDR3: TGCAGCGTTGACCTCCTAGCGGGGGTGGGAGAGCAGTACTTC. The chain carries TRBV29-1 and TRBJ2-7; 10 bases align to TRBD2. Germline values: CDR1 SQVTM, CDR2 ANQGSEA. This CDR3 has 14 amino acids. Unmatched junction bases numbered 9, after V lost 3 bases and J lost 7 bases.

The CDR3 DNA is TGTGCCAGCAGTGGTAAGGGACAGGGAGGCAATCAGCCCCAGCATTTT. Its translation is CASSGKGQGGNQPQHF. This sequence joins TRBV6-1 and TRBJ1-5; 9 positions agree with TRBD1. Germline CDR1 and CDR2: MNHNS and SASEGT. V lost 4 bases, J lost 2 bases, and 6 bases stayed unmatched. This CDR3 contains 16 residues.

This clone was seen more than once but under ten times. The chain links TRBV11-2 to TRBJ2-7; D gene uncertain. Germline loops: CDR1 SGHAT, CDR2 FQNNGV. The CDR3 covers 14 residues. V gave up 8 bases and J gave up 6 bases, with 20 bases separating them. CDR3 sequence: CASRRVGGRPEQYF. The CDR3 DNA sequence: TGTGCCAGCCGACGGGTAGGCGGTAGGCCCGAGCAGTACTTC.

The V gene is TRBV4-3, the J gene TRBJ1-1; 7 bases map to TRBD1. J gave up 2 bases and V 1 base, and 1 base lay outside the gene matches. CDR3 length equals 14 residues. Germline CDR1 reads LGHNA; CDR2 reads YSLEER. This chain's CDR3 is CASSQGDSNTEAFF. CDR3 coding DNA: TGCGCCAGCAGCCAAGGGGACAGTAACACTGAAGCTTTCTTT.

The rearrangement uses TRBV5-4 and TRBJ2-3; D not certain. The V gene lost 2 bases and the J gene lost 2 bases, with 9 bases spanning the gap. The CDR3 loop spans 14 amino acids. Per germline, CDR1 SGHNT and CDR2 YYREEE (reference sequence). CDR3 DNA sequence: TGTGCCAGCAGCTTTTCAGGTTTCACAGATACGCAGTATTTT. Translation gives CASSFSGFTDTQYF.

The gene calls are TRBV19 and TRBJ1-4, with 7 bases fitting TRBD1. The V gene's germline CDR1 is LNHDA and CDR2 SQIVND (reference sequence). With 4 bases clipped from V and 4 bases from J, the junction kept 9 bases outside the gene matches. This CDR3 region has 16 residues. The CDR3 coding sequence is TGTGCCAGTAGTACCAGAGGACAGGACTATAATGAAAAACTGTTTTTT. It translates to CASSTRGQDYNEKLFF.

This chain links TRBV28 with TRBJ2-6, with 15 bases fitting TRBD2. Germline V gene lookup returns CDR1 MDHEN and CDR2 SYDVKM. Trimming removed 5 bases from V and 2 bases from J; junction bases left unmatched: 4. The CDR3 has 18 residues. The CDR3 protein is CASSRGLAGGTGANVLTF. CDR3 nucleotides: TGTGCCAGCAGTAGGGGACTAGCGGGGGGCACTGGGGCCAACGTCCTGACTTTC.

The chain recombines TRBV9 with TRBJ2-1; 13 positions match TRBD2. Germline V gene sequence: CDR1 SGDLS, CDR2 YYNGEE. The trim removed 0 bases at V and 4 bases at J, leaving 7 bases unmatched. The CDR3 sequence is 18 residues long. CDR3 sequence: CASSVELAGGPDYNEQFF. In DNA form, the CDR3 reads TGTGCCAGCAGCGTAGAACTAGCGGGGGGGCCGGATTACAATGAGCAGTTCTTC.

The rearrangement links TRBV6-6 to TRBJ2-1; 10 positions agree with TRBD2. Trimming took 5 bases from V and 8 from J; bases not matched to a gene: 6. Germline V gene data show CDR1 as MNHNY and CDR2 as SVGAGI (reference sequence). CDR3 length: 14 amino acids. The CDR3 bases are TGTGCCAGCAGTGACAGCGGGGGGGCCTATGAGCAGTTCTTC. Amino acids: CASSDSGGAYEQFF.

V and J are TRBV4-3 and TRBJ1-1; D perhaps matches TRBD1 (5 bases). Trimming stripped 4 bases from V and 1 base from J, with 10 bases between. The CDR3 consists of 14 residues. The germline CDR1 and CDR2 sequences are LGHNA and YSLEER. As DNA, the CDR3 is TGCGCCAGCAGCCGCGGGGGGACGAACACTGAAGCTTTCTTT. Encoded protein: CASSRGGTNTEAFF.

V is TRBV5-5 and J is TRBJ2-5; 11 bases line up with TRBD2. The CDR3 runs 18 residues. V shed 2 bases, J shed 9 bases, and the junction held 18 bases outside the gene matches. Germline CDR1 and CDR2: SGHKS and YYEKEE (reference sequence). CDR3 sequence (DNA): TGTGCCAGCAGCTTAATTCCACCGGGACTAGCGGTACTTATGGCCCAGTACTTC. Protein: CASSLIPPGLAVLMAQYF.